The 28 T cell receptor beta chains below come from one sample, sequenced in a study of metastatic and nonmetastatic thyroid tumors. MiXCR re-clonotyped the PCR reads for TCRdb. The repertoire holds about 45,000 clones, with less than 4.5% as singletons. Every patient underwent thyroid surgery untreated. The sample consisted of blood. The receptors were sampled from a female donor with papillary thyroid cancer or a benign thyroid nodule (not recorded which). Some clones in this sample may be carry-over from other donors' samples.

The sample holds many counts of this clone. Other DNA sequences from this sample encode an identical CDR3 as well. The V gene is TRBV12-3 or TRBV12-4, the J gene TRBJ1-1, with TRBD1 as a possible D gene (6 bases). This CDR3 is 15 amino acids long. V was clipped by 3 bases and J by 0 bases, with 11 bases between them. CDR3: CASSFRTEMNTEAFF. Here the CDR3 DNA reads TGTGCCAGCAGTTTCCGGACAGAAATGAACACTGAAGCTTTCTTT.

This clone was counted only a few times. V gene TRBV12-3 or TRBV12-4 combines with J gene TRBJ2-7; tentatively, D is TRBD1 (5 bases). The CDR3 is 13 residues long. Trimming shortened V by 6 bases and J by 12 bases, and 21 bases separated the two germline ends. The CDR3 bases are TGTGCCAGCAGCCACACCTTGACAGTTAATCCGTACTTC. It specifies CASSHTLTVNPYF.

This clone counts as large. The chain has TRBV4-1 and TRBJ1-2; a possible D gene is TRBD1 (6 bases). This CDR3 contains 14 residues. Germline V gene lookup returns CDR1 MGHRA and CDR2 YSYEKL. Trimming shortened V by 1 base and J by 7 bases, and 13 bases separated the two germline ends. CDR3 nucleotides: TGCGCCAGCAGCCAAGTCGTACAGGGAACTGGCTACACCTTC. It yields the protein CASSQVVQGTGYTF.

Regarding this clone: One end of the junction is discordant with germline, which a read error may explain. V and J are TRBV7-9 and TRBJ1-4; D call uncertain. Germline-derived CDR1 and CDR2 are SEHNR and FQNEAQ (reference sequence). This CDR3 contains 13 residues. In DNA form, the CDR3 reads TGTGCCAGCAACTTAGGTCAAGGGGAAAAACTGTTTTTT. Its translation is CASNLGQGEKLFF. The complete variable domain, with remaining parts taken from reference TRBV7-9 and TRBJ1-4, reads DTGVSQNPRHKITKRGQNVTFRCDPISEHNRLYWYRQTLGQGPEFLTYFQNEAQLEKSRLLSDRFSAERPKGSFSTLEIQRTEQGDSAMYLCASNLGQGEKLFFGSGTQLSVL.

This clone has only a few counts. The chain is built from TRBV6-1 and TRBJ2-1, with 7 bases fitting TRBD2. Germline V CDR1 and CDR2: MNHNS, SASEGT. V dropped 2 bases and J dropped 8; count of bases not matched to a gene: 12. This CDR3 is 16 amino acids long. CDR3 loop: CASSEMGGSGNDEQFF. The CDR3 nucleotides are TGTGCCAGCAGTGAAATGGGTGGGAGCGGGAACGATGAGCAGTTCTTC.

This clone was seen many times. Written as DNA, the CDR3 is TGTGCCAGCTCACCCCCCGAATCTAGGCTGTATGGCTACACCTTC. Protein sequence: CASSPPESRLYGYTF. The chain is built from TRBV18 and TRBJ1-2; D is undetermined. The CDR3 sequence is 15 residues long. Germline lookup yields CDR1 KGHSH and CDR2 LQKENI. Trimming removed 3 bases at V and 5 bases at J, with 16 bases between.

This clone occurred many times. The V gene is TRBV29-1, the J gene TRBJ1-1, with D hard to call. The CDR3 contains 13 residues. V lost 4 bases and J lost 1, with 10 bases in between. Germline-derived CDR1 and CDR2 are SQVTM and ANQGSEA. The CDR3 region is CSVVHSSNTEAFF. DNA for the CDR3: TGCAGCGTTGTTCACAGCTCGAACACTGAAGCTTTCTTT.

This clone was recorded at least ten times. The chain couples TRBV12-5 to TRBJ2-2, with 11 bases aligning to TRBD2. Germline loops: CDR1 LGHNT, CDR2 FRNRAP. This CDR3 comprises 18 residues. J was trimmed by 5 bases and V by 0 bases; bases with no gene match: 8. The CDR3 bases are TGTGCTAGTGGTTTGGTTAGTAGCGGGAGGGCCGAAACCGGGGAGCTGTTTTTT. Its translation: CASGLVSSGRAETGELFF.

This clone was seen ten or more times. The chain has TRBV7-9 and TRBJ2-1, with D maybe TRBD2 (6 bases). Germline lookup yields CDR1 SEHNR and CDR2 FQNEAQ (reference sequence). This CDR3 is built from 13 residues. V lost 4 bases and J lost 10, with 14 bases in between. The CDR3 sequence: CASSSRGTVEQFF. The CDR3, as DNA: TGTGCCAGCAGCTCCCGGGGGACTGTGGAGCAGTTCTTC.

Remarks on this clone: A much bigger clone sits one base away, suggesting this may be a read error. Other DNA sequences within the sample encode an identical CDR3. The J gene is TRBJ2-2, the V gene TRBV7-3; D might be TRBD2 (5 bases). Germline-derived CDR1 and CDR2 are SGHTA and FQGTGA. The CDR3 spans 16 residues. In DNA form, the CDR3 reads TGTGCCAGCAGCTTAACCAGCGGTTACTCCACCGGGGAGCTTTTTTTT. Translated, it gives CASSLTSGYSTGELFF.

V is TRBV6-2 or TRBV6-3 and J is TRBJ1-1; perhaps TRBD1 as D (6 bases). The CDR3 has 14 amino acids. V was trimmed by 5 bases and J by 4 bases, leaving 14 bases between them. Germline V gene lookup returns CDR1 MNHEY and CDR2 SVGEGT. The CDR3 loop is CASSPTRGATEAFF. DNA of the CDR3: TGTGCCAGCAGTCCTACGAGGGGGGCCACTGAAGCTTTCTTT.

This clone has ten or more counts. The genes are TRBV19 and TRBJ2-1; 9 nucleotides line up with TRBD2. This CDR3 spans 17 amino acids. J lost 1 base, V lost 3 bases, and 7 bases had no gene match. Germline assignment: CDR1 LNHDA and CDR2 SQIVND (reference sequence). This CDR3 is CASSIRRLAGSYNEQFF. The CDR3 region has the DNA TGTGCCAGTAGTATCCGGCGTCTAGCGGGATCCTACAATGAGCAGTTCTTC.

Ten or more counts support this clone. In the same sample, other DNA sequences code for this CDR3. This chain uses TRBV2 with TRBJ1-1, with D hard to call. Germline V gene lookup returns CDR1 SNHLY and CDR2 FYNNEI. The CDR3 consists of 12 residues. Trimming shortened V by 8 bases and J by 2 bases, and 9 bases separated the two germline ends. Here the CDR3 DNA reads TGTGCCAGCGGTCGGAGTAACACTGAAGCTTTCTTT. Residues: CASGRSNTEAFF.

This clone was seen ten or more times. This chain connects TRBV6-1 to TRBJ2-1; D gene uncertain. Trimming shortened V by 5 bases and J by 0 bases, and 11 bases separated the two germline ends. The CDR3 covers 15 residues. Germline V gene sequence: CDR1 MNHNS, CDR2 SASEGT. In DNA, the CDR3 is TGTGCCAGCAGTCCCACGGTCAGCTCCTACAATGAGCAGTTCTTC. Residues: CASSPTVSSYNEQFF.

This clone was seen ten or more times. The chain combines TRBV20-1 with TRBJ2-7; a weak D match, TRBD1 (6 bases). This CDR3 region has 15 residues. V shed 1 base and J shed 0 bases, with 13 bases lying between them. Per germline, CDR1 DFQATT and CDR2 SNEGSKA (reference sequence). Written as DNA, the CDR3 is TGCAGTGCTAGAGGGTCCGGGACATACTCCTACGAGCAGTACTTC. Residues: CSARGSGTYSYEQYF.

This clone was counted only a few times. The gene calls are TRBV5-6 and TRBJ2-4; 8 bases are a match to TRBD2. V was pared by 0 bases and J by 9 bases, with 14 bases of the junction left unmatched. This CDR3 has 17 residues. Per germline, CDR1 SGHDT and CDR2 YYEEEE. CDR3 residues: CASSLDIAGRTAVIQYF. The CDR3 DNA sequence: TGTGCCAGCAGCTTGGATATAGCGGGAAGGACGGCTGTCATTCAGTACTTC.

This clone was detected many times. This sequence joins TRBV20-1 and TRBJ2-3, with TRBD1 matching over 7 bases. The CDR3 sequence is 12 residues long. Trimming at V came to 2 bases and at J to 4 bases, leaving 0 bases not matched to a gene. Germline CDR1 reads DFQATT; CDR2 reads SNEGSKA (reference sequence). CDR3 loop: CSARQGADTQYF. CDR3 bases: TGCAGTGCTAGACAGGGGGCAGATACGCAGTATTTT.

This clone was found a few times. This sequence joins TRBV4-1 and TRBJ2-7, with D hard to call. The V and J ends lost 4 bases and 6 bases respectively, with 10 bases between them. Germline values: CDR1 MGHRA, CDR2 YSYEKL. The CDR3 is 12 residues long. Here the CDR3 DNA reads TGCGCCAGCAGCCCCAATGGCCGCGAGCAGTACTTC. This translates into CASSPNGREQYF.

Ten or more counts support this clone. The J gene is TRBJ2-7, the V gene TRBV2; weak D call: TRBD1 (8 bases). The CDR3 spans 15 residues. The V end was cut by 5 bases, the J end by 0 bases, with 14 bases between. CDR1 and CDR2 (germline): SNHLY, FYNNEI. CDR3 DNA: TGTGCCAGCAGTTCAGGGGGCGGGAGCTCCTACGAGCAGTACTTC. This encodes CASSSGGGSSYEQYF.

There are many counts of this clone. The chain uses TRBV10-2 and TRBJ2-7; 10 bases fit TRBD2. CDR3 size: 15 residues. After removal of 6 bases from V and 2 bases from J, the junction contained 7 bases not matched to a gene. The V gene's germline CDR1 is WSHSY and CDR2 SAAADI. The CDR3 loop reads CASRALSGRAYEQYF. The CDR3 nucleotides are TGCGCCAGCAGAGCCTTAAGCGGGAGGGCCTACGAGCAGTACTTC.

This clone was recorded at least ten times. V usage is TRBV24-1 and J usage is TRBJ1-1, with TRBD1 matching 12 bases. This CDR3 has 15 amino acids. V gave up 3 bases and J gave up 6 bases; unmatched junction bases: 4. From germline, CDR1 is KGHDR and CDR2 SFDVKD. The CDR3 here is CATSDGDRGRAEAFF. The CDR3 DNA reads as TGTGCCACCAGTGATGGGGACAGGGGGCGAGCTGAAGCTTTCTTT.

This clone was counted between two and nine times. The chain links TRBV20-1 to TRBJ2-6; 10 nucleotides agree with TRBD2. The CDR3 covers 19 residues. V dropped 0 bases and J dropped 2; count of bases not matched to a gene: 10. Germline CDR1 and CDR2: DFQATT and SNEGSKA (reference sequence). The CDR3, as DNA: TGCAGTGCTAGAGATTCGGCGACTAGCGGGCTGGCTGGGGCCAACGTCCTGACTTTC. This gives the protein CSARDSATSGLAGANVLTF.

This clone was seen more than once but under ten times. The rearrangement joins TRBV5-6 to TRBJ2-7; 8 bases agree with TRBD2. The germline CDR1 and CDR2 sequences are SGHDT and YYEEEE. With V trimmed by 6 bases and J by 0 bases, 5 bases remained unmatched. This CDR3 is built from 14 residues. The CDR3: CASTVSGSSYEQYF. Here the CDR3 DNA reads TGTGCCAGCACGGTAAGCGGGAGCTCCTACGAGCAGTACTTC.

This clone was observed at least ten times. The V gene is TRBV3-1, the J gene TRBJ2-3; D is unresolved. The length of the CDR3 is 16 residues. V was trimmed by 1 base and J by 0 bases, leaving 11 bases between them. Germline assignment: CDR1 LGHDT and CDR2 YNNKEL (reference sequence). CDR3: CASSQVLTTSTDTQYF. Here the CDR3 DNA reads TGTGCCAGCAGCCAAGTTCTGACCACGAGCACAGATACGCAGTATTTT.

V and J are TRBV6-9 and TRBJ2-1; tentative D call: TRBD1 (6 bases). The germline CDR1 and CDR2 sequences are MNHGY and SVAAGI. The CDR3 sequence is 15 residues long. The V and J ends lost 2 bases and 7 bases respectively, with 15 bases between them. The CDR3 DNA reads TGTGCCAGCAGTTATCTGTACAGGGTGGGGAATGAGCAGTTCTTC. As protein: CASSYLYRVGNEQFF.

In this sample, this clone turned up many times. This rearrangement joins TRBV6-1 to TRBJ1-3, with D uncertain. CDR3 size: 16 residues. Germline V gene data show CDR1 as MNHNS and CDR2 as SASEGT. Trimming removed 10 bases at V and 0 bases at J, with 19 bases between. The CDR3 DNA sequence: TGTGCCACCATTAGTGTGGTGGGCAGCTCTGGAAACACCATATATTTT. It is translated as CATISVVGSSGNTIYF.

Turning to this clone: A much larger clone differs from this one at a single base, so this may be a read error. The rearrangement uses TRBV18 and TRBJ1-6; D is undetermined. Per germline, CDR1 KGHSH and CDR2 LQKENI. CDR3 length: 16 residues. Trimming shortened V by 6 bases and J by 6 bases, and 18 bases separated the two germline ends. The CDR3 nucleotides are TGTGCCAGCTCCCGAAATTTGGAAAGGACTAATTCACCCCTCCACTTT. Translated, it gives CASSRNLERTNSPLHF.

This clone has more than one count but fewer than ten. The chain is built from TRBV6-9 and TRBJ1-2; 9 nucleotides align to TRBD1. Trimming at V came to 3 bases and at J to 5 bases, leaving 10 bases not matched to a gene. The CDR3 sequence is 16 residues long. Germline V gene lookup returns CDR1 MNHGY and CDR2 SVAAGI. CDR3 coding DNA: TGTGCCAGCAGTTACTTACGACAGGGGGGGTCGTATGGCTACACCTTC. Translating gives CASSYLRQGGSYGYTF.